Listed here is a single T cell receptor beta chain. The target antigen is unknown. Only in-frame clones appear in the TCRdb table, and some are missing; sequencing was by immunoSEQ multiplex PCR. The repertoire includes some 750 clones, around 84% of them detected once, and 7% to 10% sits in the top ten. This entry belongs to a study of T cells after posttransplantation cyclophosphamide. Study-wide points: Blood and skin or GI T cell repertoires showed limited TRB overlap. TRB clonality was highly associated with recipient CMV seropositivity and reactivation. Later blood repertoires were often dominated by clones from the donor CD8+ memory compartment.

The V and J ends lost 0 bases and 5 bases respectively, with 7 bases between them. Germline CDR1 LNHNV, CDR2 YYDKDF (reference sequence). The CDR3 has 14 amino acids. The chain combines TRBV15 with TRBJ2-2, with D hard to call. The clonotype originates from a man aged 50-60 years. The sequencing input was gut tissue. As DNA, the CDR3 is TGTGCCACCAGCAGAGATCGCGGAACCGGGGAGCTGTTTTTT. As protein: CATSRDRGTGELFF.